This T cell receptor (beta chain) was found in a study of identical twins. CDR1 is SEHNR, CDR2 FQNEAQ, per germline (reference sequence). CDR3 length: 14 residues. V was pared by 5 bases and J by 3 bases, with 4 bases of the junction left unmatched. Study results and caveats: Twin-shared out-of-frame alpha sequences showed excess low generation probability. Models predicted too little out-of-frame TCR alpha sharing in monozygotic twins. Sequences that were beta out-of-frame showed weaker excess twin sharing.

Each cDNA held unique molecular identifiers, and template switching gave it a universal primer site. TCRdb reprocessed the 5' RACE reads via MiXCR and lists one record per CDR3 protein. The sample consists of approximately 670,000 distinct CDR3 sequences, roughly 6.2% of them appearing once. This clonotype was seen many times. Its target is not known. The rearrangement joins TRBV7-9 to TRBJ1-1, with 9 bases matching TRBD1. The sample comprised naive T cells sorted from blood. The clonotype comes from a man younger than 35 in good health. CDR3 loop: CASSAYRGHTEAFF. CDR3 nucleotides: TGTGCCAGCAGCGCATACAGGGGGCACACTGAAGCTTTCTTT.